This record covers a single TCR beta chain. Sequence at one end of the junction differs from germline and may be a read error. Germline V lookup: CDR1 DFQATT, CDR2 SNEGSKA (reference sequence). This CDR3 spans 18 amino acids. This record belongs to a study of blood T cells in healthy people across ages. Caucasian individuals from Russia who were healthy and aged 6 to 90 acted as donors. Primers used in a second PCR of about 7 to 12 cycles were a sample-barcoded 5' primer and a J-beta primer mix. Each cDNA molecule, via a template-switch adaptor with 12 random nucleotides, was tagged. TCRdb fed the 5' RACE reads into MiXCR, producing one record per CDR3 protein. The repertoire holds roughly 1,800,000 distinct CDR3 sequences, with 49% as singletons.

The clonotype originates from a woman aged 40 to 49 in good health. The sample was blood. V and J are TRBV20-1 and TRBJ2-5, with TRBD1 identical over 9 bases. CDR3 amino acids: CSARDRSWDREDPEAQYF. CDR3 DNA: TGCAGTGCTAGAGATAGGTCCTGGGACAGGGAGGACCCAGAGGCCCAGTACTTC.